This T cell receptor beta chain was captured in a study of T cell responses to AZD1222 COVID-19 vaccine. Some clones are missing from TCRdb's copy, which holds only in-frame ones; the method was immunoSEQ multiplex PCR. In the table there are 240,000 or so clones, roughly 93% of which are singletons. The TCR was taken from an adult in good health. The input for sequencing was peripheral blood, taken on day 0 of AZD1222 vaccination.

The DNA of the CDR3 is TGTGCCAGCATAGAGGGGGTTCCCTATAATTCACCCCTCCACTTT. Protein product: CASIEGVPYNSPLHF. This chain connects TRBV28 to TRBJ1-6; TRBD1 might be the D (6 bases). Germline-derived CDR1 and CDR2 are MDHEN and SYDVKM. Deletions cut 7 bases from V and 2 bases from J, with 12 bases between. CDR3 length: 15 residues.